The next 7 T cell receptor beta chains were all read from a single sample in a study of T cell repertoires in cytomegalovirus infection (dated by TCRdb to about 2019). Their target antigens are unknown. Sequenced on an Illumina HiSeq 1500. TCRdb reran the public reads through fastp at Q25 and MiXCR, keeping productive beta chains. Under each unique CDR3 protein, matching rows form one entry showing the most common genes and DNA. The sample profile shows roughly 120,000 distinct CDR3 sequences; roughly a third of them were found once. About 53% of the sample is in the top ten clones. Read against the paper, the sample's treatment or condition label means: in vitro stimulation with specific CMV peptide epitopes to enrich CMV-specific T cells. The source material was CD8+ T cells from cultured PBMCs, sampled from culture after CMV antigen stimulation. The receptors were gathered from a human donor in good health (CMV status not recorded). Some clones in this sample may be carry-over from other donors' samples.

The rearrangement links TRBV5-1 to TRBJ2-7; 9 bases align to TRBD1. V lost 3 bases, J lost 1 base, and 8 bases stayed unmatched. The length of the CDR3 is 16 residues. The germline V gene has CDR1 SGHRS and CDR2 YFSETQ. The CDR3 protein is CASSSIQGASSYEQYF. The CDR3 DNA is TGCGCCAGCAGCTCTATACAGGGGGCCTCTTCCTACGAGCAGTACTTC.

This clonotype was recorded once. The chain recombines TRBV20-1 with TRBJ2-5, with 7 bases that match TRBD2. CDR3 length: 14 residues. CDR1 DFQATT and CDR2 SNEGSKA come from the germline V gene (reference sequence). V was clipped by 0 bases and J by 1 base; unmatched bases: 2. The CDR3 here is CSARDSGPQETQYF. For the CDR3, the DNA is TGCAGTGCTAGAGATAGCGGGCCCCAAGAGACCCAGTACTTC.

The chain has TRBV24-1 and TRBJ1-5; 7 positions match TRBD1. With 0 bases clipped from V and 4 bases from J, the junction kept 5 bases outside the gene matches. The CDR3 totals 16 residues. Germline V gene lookup returns CDR1 KGHDR and CDR2 SFDVKD. Here the CDR3 DNA reads TGTGCCACCAGTGATTTGGACAGGGCGGGGAATCAGCCCCAGCATTTT. Its translation is CATSDLDRAGNQPQHF.

This clonotype has a single count. This chain links TRBV4-2 with TRBJ1-1; no definite D call. V lost 4 bases to trimming and J lost 6 bases, with 15 bases between them. CDR3 length: 14 amino acids. The germline gives CDR1 LGHNA, CDR2 YNFKEQ. CDR3 loop: CASSPDMGGAEAFF. The CDR3 nucleotides are TGTGCCAGCAGCCCTGATATGGGAGGCGCTGAAGCTTTCTTT.

The V call is TRBV27, the J call TRBJ2-1; no reliable D call. This CDR3 has 14 amino acids. The germline gives CDR1 MNHEY, CDR2 SMNVEV (reference sequence). Trimming left V 5 bases short and J 9 bases short, with 17 bases between. CDR3 amino acids: CASSPLNPATEQFF. CDR3 coding DNA: TGTGCCAGCAGTCCCCTGAACCCGGCCACTGAGCAGTTCTTC.

V and J are TRBV12-3 or TRBV12-4 and TRBJ2-7; D possibly corresponds to TRBD2 (5 bases). The CDR3 covers 13 residues. Trimming removed 1 base from V and 7 bases from J, with 11 bases in between. The CDR3 DNA sequence: TGTGCCAGCAGTTTAGGTAGTACTAGAGAGCAGTACTTC. Its protein product is CASSLGSTREQYF.

This clonotype was detected only once. The chain joins TRBV2 to TRBJ1-2; no clear D. Looked up from germline, CDR1 is SNHLY and CDR2 is FYNNEI. The ends were cut back, 6 bases at V and 4 bases at J, with 15 bases in the middle. The CDR3 is made up of 14 amino acids. The CDR3 sequence: CASRADGGIYGYTF. The CDR3 DNA sequence: TGTGCCAGCAGAGCCGACGGTGGGATCTATGGCTACACCTTC.